Shown below are 20 T cell receptor beta chains from a single sample sequenced in a study of blood T cell repertoires in COVID-19. Clones were sequenced by immunoSEQ multiplex PCR, and TCRdb holds only the in-frame ones, with some missing. The sample includes 250,000 to 300,000 clones, 90% seen only once; the top ten take 6% to 8%. Sequenced material: peripheral blood. These receptors all come from a woman between 50 and 59 years old with COVID-19, enrolled during active disease.

This clone was detected once. The chain employs TRBV19 and TRBJ1-1, with D unclear. Germline CDR1 LNHDA, CDR2 SQIVND (reference sequence). The CDR3 is made up of 13 amino acids. The V end lost 7 bases, the J end lost 0 bases, and 9 bases lay between the germline ends. For the CDR3, the DNA is TGTGCCAGTATCGGGAGTTTGAACACTGAAGCTTTCTTT. Protein: CASIGSLNTEAFF. The full variable domain, completed using reference TRBV19 and TRBJ1-1, is DGGITQSPKYLFRKEGQNVTLSCEQNLNHDAMYWYRQDPGQGLRLIYYSQIVNDFQKGDIAEGYSVSREKKESFPLTVTSAQKNPTAFYLCASIGSLNTEAFFGQGTRLTVV.

The chain recombines TRBV24-1 with TRBJ2-7; possible D gene TRBD2, 6 bases. The CDR3 extends over 13 amino acids. V dropped 3 bases and J dropped 3 bases, with 8 bases sitting between them. In germline, CDR1 is KGHDR, CDR2 SFDVKD. As DNA, the CDR3 is TGTGCCACCAGTGATGCGGGGAACTACGAGCAGTACTTC. Amino acid sequence: CATSDAGNYEQYF.

This clone came up once. The chain links TRBV4-3 to TRBJ2-1; 7 bases map to TRBD2. The J segment lost 0 bases and the V segment lost 1 base, leaving 9 bases of the junction unmatched. CDR1 LGHNA and CDR2 YSLEER come from the germline V gene. The CDR3 loop spans 18 amino acids. The CDR3 bases are TGCGCCAGCAGCCAAGTTCCAGTTGGCGGGAGCTCCTACAATGAGCAGTTCTTC. Protein product: CASSQVPVGGSSYNEQFF.

Concerning this clone: The same CDR3 arises from other DNA sequences in this sample as well. The J gene is TRBJ2-5, the V gene TRBV18; D is possibly TRBD1 (5 bases). The V end lost 2 bases, the J end lost 4 bases, and 11 bases lay between the germline ends. This CDR3 has 14 residues. CDR1 and CDR2 from the germline V gene are KGHSH and LQKENI. CDR3 sequence: CASSPVQGVETQYF. CDR3 bases: TGTGCCAGCTCACCAGTTCAGGGTGTAGAGACCCAGTACTTC.

The chain combines TRBV9 with TRBJ2-1; 10 bases agree with TRBD1. V lost 1 base to trimming and J lost 4 bases; unmatched junction nucleotides: 5. CDR3 size: 16 residues. In germline, CDR1 is SGDLS, CDR2 YYNGEE. The CDR3 DNA is TGTGCCAGCAGCGTATTCTGGACAGGGGGATACAATGAGCAGTTCTTC. Translating gives CASSVFWTGGYNEQFF.

CDR3 sequence: CASTPAGGRSYNEQFF. The DNA for the CDR3 is TGTGCCAGCACCCCGGCGGGAGGCCGATCCTACAATGAGCAGTTCTTC. The chain couples TRBV28 to TRBJ2-1; 8 nucleotides line up with TRBD2. With V trimmed by 7 bases and J by 1 base, 9 bases remained unmatched. The CDR3 spans 16 residues. CDR1 is MDHEN, CDR2 SYDVKM, per germline.

The V gene is TRBV27, the J gene TRBJ1-1; 12 bases are shared with TRBD1. The CDR3 consists of 18 residues. Germline V gives CDR1 MNHEY, CDR2 SMNVEV (reference sequence). V lost 3 bases, J lost 5 bases, and 13 bases stayed unmatched. The CDR3 DNA sequence: TGTGCCAGCAGTTTGACCGGGACAGGGGGCGTTCGGTGGACTGAAGCTTTCTTT. The encoded protein is CASSLTGTGGVRWTEAFF.

This chain links TRBV5-1 with TRBJ1-4; D is unclear. V was pared by 3 bases and J by 0 bases, with 15 bases between. Germline V lookup: CDR1 SGHRS, CDR2 YFSETQ. The CDR3 runs to 17 residues. Here the CDR3 reads CASSSPGGTSTNEKLFF. The DNA of the CDR3 is TGCGCCAGCAGCTCGCCGGGAGGAACTTCAACTAATGAAAAACTGTTTTTT.

The rearrangement uses TRBV2 and TRBJ1-3, with 10 bases identical to TRBD1. V lost 1 base to trimming and J lost 2 bases; unmatched junction nucleotides: 5. The CDR3 covers 17 residues. In germline, CDR1 is SNHLY, CDR2 FYNNEI. CDR3 loop: CASSEVRTGGPGNTIYF. In nucleotides, the CDR3 is TGTGCCAGCAGTGAAGTCCGGACAGGGGGACCTGGAAACACCATATATTTT.

This clone was counted once. The rearrangement joins TRBV4-1 to TRBJ2-1; perhaps TRBD2 as D (6 bases). The germline gives CDR1 MGHRA, CDR2 YSYEKL. There are 19 residues in the CDR3. Trimming pared 0 bases from V and 0 bases from J, leaving 18 bases between. As DNA, the CDR3 is TGCGCCAGCAGCCAAGAAATGAAAGCCGGGAGAAACTCCTACAATGAGCAGTTCTTC. Its protein is CASSQEMKAGRNSYNEQFF.

The rearrangement uses TRBV4-1 and TRBJ1-4; TRBD1 matches 9 bases. The CDR3 consists of 15 residues. The V and J ends lost 1 base and 7 bases, in that order; junction bases with no gene match: 4. CDR1 is MGHRA, CDR2 YSYEKL, per germline. This chain's CDR3 is CASSQATGGGEKLFF. CDR3 DNA: TGCGCCAGCAGCCAAGCAACAGGGGGCGGTGAAAAACTGTTTTTT.

CDR3 DNA: TGTGCCAGCAGCGCGGACAGGCGCCTTAGTAAGTACTTC. Its translation: CASSADRRLSKYF. V and J are TRBV5-6 and TRBJ2-7; 7 nucleotides align to TRBD1. J was trimmed by 11 bases and V by 4 bases; bases with no gene match: 12. Germline V gene lookup returns CDR1 SGHDT and CDR2 YYEEEE. The CDR3 has 13 residues. The variable domain in full, completed from reference TRBV5-6 and TRBJ2-7, reads DAGVTQSPTHLIKTRGQQVTLRCSPKSGHDTVSWYQQALGQGPQFIFQYYEEEERQRGNFPDRFSGHQFPNYSSELNVNALLLGDSALYLCASSADRRLSKYFGPGTRLTVT.

V and J are TRBV24-1 and TRBJ1-5, with a possible D match to TRBD1 (6 bases). CDR1 and CDR2 from the germline V gene are KGHDR and SFDVKD. The germline V and J ends were trimmed by 3 bases and 2 bases, with 13 bases remaining between them. The CDR3 length is 16 residues. Here the CDR3 DNA reads TGTGCCACCAGTGATGGGTGGGACACCCGCAATCAGCCCCAGCATTTT. It codes for CATSDGWDTRNQPQHF.

The rearrangement uses TRBV19 and TRBJ2-3; the match to TRBD1 covers 7 bases. Germline CDR1 LNHDA, CDR2 SQIVND (reference sequence). V dropped 4 bases and J dropped 0; count of bases not matched to a gene: 4. The length of the CDR3 is 15 residues. The CDR3: CASSTTGVSTDTQYF. The CDR3 DNA sequence: TGTGCCAGTAGTACAACAGGGGTAAGCACAGATACGCAGTATTTT.

The chain recombines TRBV2 with TRBJ2-1; D is ambiguous. The germline V gene encodes CDR1 SNHLY and CDR2 FYNNEI. The CDR3 totals 13 residues. V lost 8 bases and J lost 6, with 14 bases in between. The CDR3 DNA reads TGTGCCAGCTCGAACAGAAAAGGCAATGAGCAGTTCTTC. Protein product: CASSNRKGNEQFF.

The chain carries TRBV27 and TRBJ2-3; TRBD2 matches at 12 bases. With 5 bases clipped from V and 4 bases from J, the junction kept 10 bases outside the gene matches. Germline V gene sequence: CDR1 MNHEY, CDR2 SMNVEV (reference sequence). The CDR3 is 17 residues long. The CDR3 DNA follows: TGTGCCAGCAGTCCTCTGCAACTAGCGGGAGGATCAGATACGCAGTATTTT. It translates to CASSPLQLAGGSDTQYF.

This clone appeared a single time. This sequence joins TRBV2 and TRBJ2-5; perhaps TRBD1 as D (6 bases). There are 14 residues in the CDR3. Trimming took off 4 bases at V and 0 bases at J, with 9 bases between the two ends. The germline gives CDR1 SNHLY, CDR2 FYNNEI. Here the CDR3 DNA reads TGTGCCAGCAGTGGAGGACAGTACCAAGAGACCCAGTACTTC. Translating gives CASSGGQYQETQYF.

The V and J genes are TRBV7-9 and TRBJ2-7; D not resolved. The CDR3 covers 13 residues. Germline values: CDR1 SEHNR, CDR2 FQNEAQ (reference sequence). Trimming removed 5 bases from V and 1 base from J, with 9 bases in between. The CDR3 here is CASSVSSSYEQYF. CDR3 coding DNA: TGTGCCAGCAGCGTTAGCTCTTCCTACGAGCAGTACTTC.

V usage is TRBV6-5 and J usage is TRBJ2-7; tentative D call: TRBD1 (6 bases). The germline gives CDR1 MNHEY, CDR2 SVGAGI. V was pared by 4 bases and J by 1 base, with 17 bases between. The CDR3 runs to 16 residues. The CDR3 loop reads CASSSTRTARSYEQYF. The CDR3, as DNA: TGTGCCAGCAGTTCGACCCGGACAGCCAGATCCTACGAGCAGTACTTC.

The chain uses TRBV2 and TRBJ2-5, with 8 bases identical to TRBD1. The germline V gene has CDR1 SNHLY and CDR2 FYNNEI. This CDR3 is 14 amino acids long. The V segment lost 7 bases and the J segment 2 bases; nucleotides outside the gene matches: 6. The CDR3 coding sequence is TGTGCCAGCATCCCGGGACAGGAGCAAGAGACCCAGTACTTC. Translating gives CASIPGQEQETQYF.